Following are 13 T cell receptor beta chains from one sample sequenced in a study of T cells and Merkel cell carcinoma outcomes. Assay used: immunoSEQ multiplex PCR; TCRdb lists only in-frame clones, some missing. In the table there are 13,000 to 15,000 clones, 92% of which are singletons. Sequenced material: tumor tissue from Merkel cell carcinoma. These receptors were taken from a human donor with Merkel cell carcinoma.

The CDR3 region has the DNA TGTGCCAGCAGTCCTTATCCCGGGACCTCGGACACCGGGGAGCTGTTTTTT. This translates into CASSPYPGTSDTGELFF. V usage is TRBV7-9 and J usage is TRBJ2-2; D possibly matches TRBD1 or TRBD2 (5 bases each). The CDR3 consists of 17 residues. V was clipped by 6 bases and J by 3 bases, with 20 bases between them. Looked up from germline, CDR1 is SEHNR and CDR2 is FQNEAQ (reference sequence). Full variable domain (outside the CDR3, taken from reference TRBV7-9 and TRBJ2-2): DTGVSQNPRHKITKRGQNVTFRCDPISEHNRLYWYRQTLGQGPEFLTYFQNEAQLEKSRLLSDRFSAERPKGSFSTLEIQRTEQGDSAMYLCASSPYPGTSDTGELFFGEGSRLTVL.

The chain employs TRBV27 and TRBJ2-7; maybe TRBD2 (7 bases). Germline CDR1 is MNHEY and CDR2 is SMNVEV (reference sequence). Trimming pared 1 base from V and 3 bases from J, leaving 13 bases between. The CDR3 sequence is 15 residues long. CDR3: CASSLWGGRGYEQYF. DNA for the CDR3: TGTGCCAGCAGTTTATGGGGGGGCAGGGGCTACGAGCAGTACTTC.

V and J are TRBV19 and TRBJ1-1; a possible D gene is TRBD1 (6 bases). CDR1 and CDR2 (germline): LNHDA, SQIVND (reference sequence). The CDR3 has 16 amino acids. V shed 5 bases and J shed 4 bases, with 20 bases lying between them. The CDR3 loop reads CASSFRTQEGGTEAFF. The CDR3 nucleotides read TGTGCCAGTAGTTTCCGGACTCAAGAAGGGGGCACTGAAGCTTTCTTT.

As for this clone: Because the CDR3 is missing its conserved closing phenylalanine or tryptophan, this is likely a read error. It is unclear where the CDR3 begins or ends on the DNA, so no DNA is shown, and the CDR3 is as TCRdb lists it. CDR3: CASGLRRIQ. The chain couples TRBV12-5 to TRBJ2-3. The CDR3 spans 9 amino acids, including both terminal residues. Germline V CDR1 and CDR2: LGHNT, FRNRAP.

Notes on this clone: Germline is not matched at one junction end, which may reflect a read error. The DNA for the CDR3 is TGTGCCAGCAGCAGACAGGAGACTCAGTACTTC. Translated, it gives CASSRQETQYF. The chain is built from TRBV5-6 and TRBJ2-5, with D perhaps TRBD1 (6 bases). The CDR3 covers 11 residues. Germline CDR1 is SGHDT and CDR2 is YYEEEE.

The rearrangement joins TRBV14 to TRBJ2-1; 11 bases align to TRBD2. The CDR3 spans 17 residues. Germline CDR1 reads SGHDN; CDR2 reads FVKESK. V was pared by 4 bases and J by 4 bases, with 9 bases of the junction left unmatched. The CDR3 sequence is CASSRIYTSGGYNEQFF. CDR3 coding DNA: TGTGCCAGCAGCCGCATATACACTAGCGGGGGATACAATGAGCAGTTCTTC. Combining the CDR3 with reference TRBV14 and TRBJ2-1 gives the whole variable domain EAGVTQFPSHSVIEKGQTVTLRCDPISGHDNLYWYRRVMGKEIKFLLHFVKESKQDESGMPNNRFLAERTGGTYSTLKVQPAELEDSGVYFCASSRIYTSGGYNEQFFGPGTRLTVL.

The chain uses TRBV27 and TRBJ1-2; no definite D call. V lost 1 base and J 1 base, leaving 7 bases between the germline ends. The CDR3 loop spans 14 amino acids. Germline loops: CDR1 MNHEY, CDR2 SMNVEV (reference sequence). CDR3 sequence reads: CASSLWGGNYGYTF. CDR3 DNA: TGTGCCAGCAGTTTATGGGGAGGTAACTATGGCTACACCTTC.

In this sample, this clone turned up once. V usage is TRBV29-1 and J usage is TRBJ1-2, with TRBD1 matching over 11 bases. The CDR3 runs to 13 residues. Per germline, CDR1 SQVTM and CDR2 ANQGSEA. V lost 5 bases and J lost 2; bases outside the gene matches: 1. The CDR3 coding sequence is TGCAGCGTTCGGACAGGGGGCAACTATGGCTACACCTTC. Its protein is CSVRTGGNYGYTF.

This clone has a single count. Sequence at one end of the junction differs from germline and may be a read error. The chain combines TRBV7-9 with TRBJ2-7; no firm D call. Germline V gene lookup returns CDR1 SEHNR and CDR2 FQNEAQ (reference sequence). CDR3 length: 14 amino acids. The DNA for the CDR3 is TGTGTCAGCAGCCCCAAATACAAGACTTACGAGCAGTACTTC. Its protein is CVSSPKYKTYEQYF.

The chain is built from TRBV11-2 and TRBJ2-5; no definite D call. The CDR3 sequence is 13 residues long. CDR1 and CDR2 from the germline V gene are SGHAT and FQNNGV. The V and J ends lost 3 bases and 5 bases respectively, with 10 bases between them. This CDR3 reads CASSFRFLETQYF. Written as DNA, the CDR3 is TGTGCCAGCAGCTTTAGGTTCTTGGAGACCCAGTACTTC.

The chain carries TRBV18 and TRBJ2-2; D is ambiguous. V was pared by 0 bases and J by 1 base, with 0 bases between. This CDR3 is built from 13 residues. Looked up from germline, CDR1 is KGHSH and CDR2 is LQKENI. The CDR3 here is CASSPPNTGELFF. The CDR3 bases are TGTGCCAGCTCACCACCGAACACCGGGGAGCTGTTTTTT.

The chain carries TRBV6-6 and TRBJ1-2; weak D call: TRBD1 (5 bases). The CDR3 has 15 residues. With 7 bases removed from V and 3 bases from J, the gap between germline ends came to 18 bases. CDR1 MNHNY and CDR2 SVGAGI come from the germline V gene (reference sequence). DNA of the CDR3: TGTGCCAGCACCGCTACCCAGGGAGGTGACTATGGCTACACCTTC. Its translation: CASTATQGGDYGYTF.

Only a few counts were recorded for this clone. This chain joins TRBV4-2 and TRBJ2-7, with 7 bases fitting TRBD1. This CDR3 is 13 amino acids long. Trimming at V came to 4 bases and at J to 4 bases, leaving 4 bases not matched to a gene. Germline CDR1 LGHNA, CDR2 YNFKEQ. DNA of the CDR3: TGTGCCAGCAGCCTAGGGACAGTTTACGAGCAGTACTTC. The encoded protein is CASSLGTVYEQYF.